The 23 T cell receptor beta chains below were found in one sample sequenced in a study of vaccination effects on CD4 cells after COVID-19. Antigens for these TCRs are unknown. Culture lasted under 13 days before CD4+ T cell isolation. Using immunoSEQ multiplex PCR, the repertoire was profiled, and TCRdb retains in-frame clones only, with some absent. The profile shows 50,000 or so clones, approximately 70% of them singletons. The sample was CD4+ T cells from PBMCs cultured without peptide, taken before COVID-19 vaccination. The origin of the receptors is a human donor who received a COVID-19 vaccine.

The CDR3 protein is CASRRTGDEKLFF. DNA for the CDR3: TGTGCCAGTAGGCGGACAGGGGACGAAAAACTGTTTTTT. This chain links TRBV19 with TRBJ1-4, with 9 bases fitting TRBD1. Germline V gene sequence: CDR1 LNHDA, CDR2 SQIVND (reference sequence). The CDR3 runs 13 residues. Trimming removed 6 bases from V and 8 bases from J; junction bases left unmatched: 4.

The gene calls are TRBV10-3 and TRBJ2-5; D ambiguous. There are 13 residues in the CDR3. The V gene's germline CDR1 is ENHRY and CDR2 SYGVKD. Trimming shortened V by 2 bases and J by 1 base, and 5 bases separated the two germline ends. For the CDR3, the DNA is TGTGCCATCAGTGAGAGGACCCAAGAGACCCAGTACTTC. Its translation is CAISERTQETQYF.

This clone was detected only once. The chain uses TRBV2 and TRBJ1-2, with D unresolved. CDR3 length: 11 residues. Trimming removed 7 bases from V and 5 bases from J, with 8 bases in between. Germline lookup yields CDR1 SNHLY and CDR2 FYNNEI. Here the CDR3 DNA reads TGTGCCAGCATTCTCGAGTATGGCTACACCTTC. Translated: CASILEYGYTF.

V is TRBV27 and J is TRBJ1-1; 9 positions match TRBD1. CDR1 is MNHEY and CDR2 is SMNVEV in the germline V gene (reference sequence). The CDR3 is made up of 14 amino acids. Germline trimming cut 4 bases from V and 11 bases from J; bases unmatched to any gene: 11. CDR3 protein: CASSSSPGTGRAFF. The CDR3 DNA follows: TGTGCCAGCAGTTCGTCGCCGGGGACAGGGAGGGCTTTCTTT.

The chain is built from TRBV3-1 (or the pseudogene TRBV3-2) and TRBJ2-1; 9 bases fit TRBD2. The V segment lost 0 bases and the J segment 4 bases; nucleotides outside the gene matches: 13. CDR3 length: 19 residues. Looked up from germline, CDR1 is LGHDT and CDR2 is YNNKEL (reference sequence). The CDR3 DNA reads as TGTGCCAGCAGCCAAGACCCGAGAGGGCTAGCGGGAAAGTACAATGAGCAGTTCTTC. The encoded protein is CASSQDPRGLAGKYNEQFF.

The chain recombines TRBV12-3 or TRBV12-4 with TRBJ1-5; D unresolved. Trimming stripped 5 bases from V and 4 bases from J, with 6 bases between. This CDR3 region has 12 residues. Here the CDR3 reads CASSPRNQPQHF. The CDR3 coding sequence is TGTGCCAGCAGTCCCCGAAATCAGCCCCAGCATTTT.

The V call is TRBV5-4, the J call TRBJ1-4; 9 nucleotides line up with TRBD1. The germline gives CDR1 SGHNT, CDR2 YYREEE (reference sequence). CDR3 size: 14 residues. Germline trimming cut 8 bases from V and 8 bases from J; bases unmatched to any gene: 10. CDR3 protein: CASSPGTGREKLFF. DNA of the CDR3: TGTGCCAGTAGCCCCGGGACAGGGCGCGAAAAACTGTTTTTT.

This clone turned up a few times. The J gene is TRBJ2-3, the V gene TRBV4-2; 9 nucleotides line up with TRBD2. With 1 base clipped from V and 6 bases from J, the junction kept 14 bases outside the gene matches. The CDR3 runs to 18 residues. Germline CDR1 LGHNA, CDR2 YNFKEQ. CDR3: CASSQVAGRGGPSDTQYF. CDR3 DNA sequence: TGTGCCAGCAGCCAAGTGGCGGGGCGGGGGGGCCCGTCGGATACGCAGTATTTT.

CDR3 nucleotides: TGTGCCAGCAGTTACCCCGGGCGGACCTACGAGCAGTACTTC. This sequence encodes CASSYPGRTYEQYF. This chain connects TRBV6-6 to TRBJ2-7; D is unclear. The CDR3 totals 14 residues. The V gene's germline CDR1 is MNHNY and CDR2 SVGAGI (reference sequence). V was cut by 2 bases and J by 2 bases, with 10 bases left in between.

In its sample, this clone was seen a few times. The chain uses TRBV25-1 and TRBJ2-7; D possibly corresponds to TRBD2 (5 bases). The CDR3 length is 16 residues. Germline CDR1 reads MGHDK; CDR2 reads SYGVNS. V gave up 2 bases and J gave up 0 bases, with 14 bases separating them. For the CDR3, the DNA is TGTGCCAGCAGTGAAGCTTCGGCTAGCATCTCCTACGAGCAGTACTTC. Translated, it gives CASSEASASISYEQYF.

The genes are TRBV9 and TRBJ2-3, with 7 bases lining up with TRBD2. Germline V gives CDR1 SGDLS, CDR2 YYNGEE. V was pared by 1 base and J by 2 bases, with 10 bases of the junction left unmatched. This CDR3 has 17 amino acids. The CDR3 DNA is TGTGCCAGCAGCGTAAGTTCTTGGGGGAGGGCCACAGATACGCAGTATTTT. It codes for CASSVSSWGRATDTQYF.

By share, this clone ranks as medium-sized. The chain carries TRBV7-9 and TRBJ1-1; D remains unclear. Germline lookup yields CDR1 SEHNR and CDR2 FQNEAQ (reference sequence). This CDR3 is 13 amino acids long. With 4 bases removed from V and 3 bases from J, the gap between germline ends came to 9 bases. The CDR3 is CASSSVGYTEAFF. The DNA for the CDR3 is TGTGCCAGCAGCTCGGTGGGGTACACTGAAGCTTTCTTT.

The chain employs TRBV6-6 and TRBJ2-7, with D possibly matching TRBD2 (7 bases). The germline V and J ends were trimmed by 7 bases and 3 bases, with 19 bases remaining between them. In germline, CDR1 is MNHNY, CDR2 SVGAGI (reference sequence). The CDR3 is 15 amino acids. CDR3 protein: CASTTRGGGSYEQYF. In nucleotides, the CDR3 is TGTGCCAGCACCACCCGAGGCGGGGGCAGCTACGAGCAGTACTTC.

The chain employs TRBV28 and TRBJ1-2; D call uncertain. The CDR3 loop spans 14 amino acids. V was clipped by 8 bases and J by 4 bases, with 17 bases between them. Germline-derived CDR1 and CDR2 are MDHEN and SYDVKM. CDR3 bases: TGTGCCAGCGGATCAGGTCTCAGTCGCTATGGCTACACCTTC. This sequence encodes CASGSGLSRYGYTF.

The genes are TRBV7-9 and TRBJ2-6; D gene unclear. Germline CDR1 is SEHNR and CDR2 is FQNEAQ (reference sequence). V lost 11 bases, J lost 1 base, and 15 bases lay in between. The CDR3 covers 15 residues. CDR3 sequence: CAGLITVSGANVLTF. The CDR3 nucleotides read TGTGCCGGCTTGATTACGGTTTCTGGGGCCAACGTCCTGACTTTC. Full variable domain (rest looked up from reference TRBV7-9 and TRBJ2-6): DTGVSQNPRHKITKRGQNVTFRCDPISEHNRLYWYRQTLGQGPEFLTYFQNEAQLEKSRLLSDRFSAERPKGSFSTLEIQRTEQGDSAMYLCAGLITVSGANVLTFGAGSRLTVL.

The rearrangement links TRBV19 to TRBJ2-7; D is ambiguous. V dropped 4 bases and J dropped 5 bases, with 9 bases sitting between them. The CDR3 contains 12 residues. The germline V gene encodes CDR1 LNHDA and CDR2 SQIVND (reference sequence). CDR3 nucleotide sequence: TGTGCCAGTAGTAGCCAGGTCCACGAGCAGTACTTC. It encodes CASSSQVHEQYF.

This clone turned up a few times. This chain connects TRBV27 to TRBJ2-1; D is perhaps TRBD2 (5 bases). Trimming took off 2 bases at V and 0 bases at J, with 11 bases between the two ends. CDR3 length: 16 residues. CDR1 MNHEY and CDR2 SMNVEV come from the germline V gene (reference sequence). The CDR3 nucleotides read TGTGCCAGCAGTTTAGGCGCAGCGGACTCCTACAATGAGCAGTTCTTC. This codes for CASSLGAADSYNEQFF.

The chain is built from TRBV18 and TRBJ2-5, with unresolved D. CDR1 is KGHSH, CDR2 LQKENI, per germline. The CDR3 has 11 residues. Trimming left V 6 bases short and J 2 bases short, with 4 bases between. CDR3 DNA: TGTGCCAGCTCTGGTCAAGAGACCCAGTACTTC. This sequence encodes CASSGQETQYF.

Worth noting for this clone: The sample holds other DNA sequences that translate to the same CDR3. The CDR3 reads CASSIMGQGGEKLFF. In DNA, the CDR3 is TGTGCCAGTAGTATAATGGGACAGGGGGGTGAAAAACTGTTTTTT. V and J are TRBV19 and TRBJ1-4, with 11 bases matching TRBD1. Germline CDR1 is LNHDA and CDR2 is SQIVND (reference sequence). This CDR3 is built from 15 residues. The V gene end was trimmed by 2 bases and the J gene end by 7 bases; junction bases not matched to a gene: 3.

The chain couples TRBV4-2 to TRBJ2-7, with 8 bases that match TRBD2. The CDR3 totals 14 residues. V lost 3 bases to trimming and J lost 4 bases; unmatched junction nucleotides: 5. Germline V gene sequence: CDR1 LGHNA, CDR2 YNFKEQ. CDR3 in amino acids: CASSHGGDLYEQYF. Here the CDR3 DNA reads TGTGCCAGCAGCCACGGGGGGGACCTGTACGAGCAGTACTTC.

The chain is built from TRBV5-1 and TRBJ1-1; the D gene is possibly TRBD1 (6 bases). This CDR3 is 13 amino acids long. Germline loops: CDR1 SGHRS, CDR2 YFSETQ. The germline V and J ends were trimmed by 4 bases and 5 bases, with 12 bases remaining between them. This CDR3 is CASSLMDRTEAFF. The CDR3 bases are TGCGCCAGCAGCCTGATGGACAGAACTGAAGCTTTCTTT.

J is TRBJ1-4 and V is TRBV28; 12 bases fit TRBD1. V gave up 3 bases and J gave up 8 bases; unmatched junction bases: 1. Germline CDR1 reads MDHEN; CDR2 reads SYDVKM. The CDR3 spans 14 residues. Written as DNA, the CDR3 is TGTGCCAGCAGTTTCGGGACAGGGGGCGAAAAACTGTTTTTT. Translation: CASSFGTGGEKLFF.

The CDR3 loop is CASSLYTDTQYF. CDR3 DNA: TGTGCCAGCAGTCTATACACAGATACGCAGTATTTT. The V gene is TRBV6-6, the J gene TRBJ2-3, with D unresolved. Germline CDR1 is MNHNY and CDR2 is SVGAGI (reference sequence). V was pared by 5 bases and J by 2 bases, with 5 bases between. The CDR3 spans 12 residues.